This T cell receptor (beta chain) came from a study of T cell repertoires in cytomegalovirus infection (dated by TCRdb to about 2019). The study in broad terms: Donor HLA type was relevant to the analysis, because carriage of CMV infection together with the matching HLA type was indicated by public TCR beta signatures. Study-wide findings and limitations: Carriers of CMV infection plus the relevant HLA type were discriminated by the cumulative frequency of public TCR beta family members in the study cohort and in an independent roughly 340-donor cohort. The ex vivo response was dominated by HLA-C-restricted CMV-specific TCR beta clonotypes, which also provided the single most frequent clonotype in two of eight donors.

The run used an Illumina HiSeq 1500. TCRdb ran its own pipeline on the public reads, namely fastp trimming at Q25 and MiXCR clone calling, and kept in-frame beta chains. Merged by CDR3 protein, the rows form single entries marked with the most common genes and DNA. In all, the sample holds 350,000 to 500,000 distinct CDR3 sequences, and 25% to 40% of those were seen once. The ten largest clones take up 12% to 15% of the sample. In the case of this clonotype: Its recognized antigen is unknown. Per-base qualities were not stored, and no clone one base away is much larger.

V loses 6 bases at its end and J loses 3 bases; junction bases beyond the gene matches: 6. The CDR3, cysteine through phenylalanine, is 14 amino acids long. The read is trimmed to its CDR3 DNA, 42 bases read in frame from base 1. CDR1 is given as SGHDN and CDR2 as FVKESK, both from the germline V gene. The sequence was collected from a human donor in good health (CMV status not recorded). Some clones in this sample may be carry-over from other donors' samples. The sample comprised PBMCs. The sequence joins TRBV14 to TRBJ2-5, and 8 bases in between align with TRBD1. In nucleotides, the sequence is TGTGCCAGCAGTCCCATACAGGGGGAAGAGACCCAGTACTTC. The encoded protein is CASSPIQGEETQYF.